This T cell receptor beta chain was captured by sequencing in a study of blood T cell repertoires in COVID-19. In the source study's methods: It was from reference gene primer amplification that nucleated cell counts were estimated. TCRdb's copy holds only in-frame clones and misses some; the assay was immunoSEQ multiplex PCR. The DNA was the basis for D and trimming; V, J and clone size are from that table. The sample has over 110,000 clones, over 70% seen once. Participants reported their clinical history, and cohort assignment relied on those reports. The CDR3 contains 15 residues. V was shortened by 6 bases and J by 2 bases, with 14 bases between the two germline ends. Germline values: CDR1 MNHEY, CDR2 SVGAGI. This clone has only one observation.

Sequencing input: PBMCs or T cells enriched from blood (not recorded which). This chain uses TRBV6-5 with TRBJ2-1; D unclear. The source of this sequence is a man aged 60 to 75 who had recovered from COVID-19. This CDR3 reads CASSLTDATYNEQFF. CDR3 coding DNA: TGTGCCAGCAGCCTCACAGACGCAACCTACAATGAGCAGTTCTTC.